Here is one T cell receptor beta chain with its context. Its cognate antigen is unknown. The method was immunoSEQ multiplex PCR; TCRdb's version includes in-frame clones alone and lacks a portion of them. The table records about 59,000 clones, more than 70% of them present only once. The data derive from a study of Tregs in tolerant kidney transplant recipients. Unstimulated Tregs (CD4+CD25+CD127-) and CD4+CD25- non-Tregs were sorted from PBMCs. The CDR3 has 11 amino acids. V was clipped by 6 bases and J by 10 bases, with 10 bases between them. Germline V gene lookup returns CDR1 MNHNS and CDR2 SASEGT. Broader study findings: No direct test of biological reproducibility was done here.

The chain employs TRBV6-1 and TRBJ1-5; D unclear. Sequencing was carried out using CD4+ T cells from blood. This clonotype was obtained from a human donor in good health. The CDR3: CASRTFGPQHF. For the CDR3, the DNA is TGTGCCAGCAGGACGTTCGGACCCCAGCATTTT.